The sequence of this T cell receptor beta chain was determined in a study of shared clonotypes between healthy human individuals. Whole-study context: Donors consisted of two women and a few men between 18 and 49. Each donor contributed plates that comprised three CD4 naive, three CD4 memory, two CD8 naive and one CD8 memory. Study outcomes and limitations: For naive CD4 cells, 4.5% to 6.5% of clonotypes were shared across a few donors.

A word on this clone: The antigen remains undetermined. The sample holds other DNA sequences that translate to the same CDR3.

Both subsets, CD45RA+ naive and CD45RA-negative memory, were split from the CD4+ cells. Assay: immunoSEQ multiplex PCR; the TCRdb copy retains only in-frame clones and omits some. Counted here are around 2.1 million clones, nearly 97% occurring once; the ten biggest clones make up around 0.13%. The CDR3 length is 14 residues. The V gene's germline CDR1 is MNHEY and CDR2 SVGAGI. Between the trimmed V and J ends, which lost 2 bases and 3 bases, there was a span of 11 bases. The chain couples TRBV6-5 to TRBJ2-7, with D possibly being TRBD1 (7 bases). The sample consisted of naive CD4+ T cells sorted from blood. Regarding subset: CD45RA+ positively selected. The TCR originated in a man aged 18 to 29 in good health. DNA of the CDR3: TGTGCCAGCAGTTACGGGCAGGGGGGCTACGAGCAGTACTTC. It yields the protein CASSYGQGGYEQYF.